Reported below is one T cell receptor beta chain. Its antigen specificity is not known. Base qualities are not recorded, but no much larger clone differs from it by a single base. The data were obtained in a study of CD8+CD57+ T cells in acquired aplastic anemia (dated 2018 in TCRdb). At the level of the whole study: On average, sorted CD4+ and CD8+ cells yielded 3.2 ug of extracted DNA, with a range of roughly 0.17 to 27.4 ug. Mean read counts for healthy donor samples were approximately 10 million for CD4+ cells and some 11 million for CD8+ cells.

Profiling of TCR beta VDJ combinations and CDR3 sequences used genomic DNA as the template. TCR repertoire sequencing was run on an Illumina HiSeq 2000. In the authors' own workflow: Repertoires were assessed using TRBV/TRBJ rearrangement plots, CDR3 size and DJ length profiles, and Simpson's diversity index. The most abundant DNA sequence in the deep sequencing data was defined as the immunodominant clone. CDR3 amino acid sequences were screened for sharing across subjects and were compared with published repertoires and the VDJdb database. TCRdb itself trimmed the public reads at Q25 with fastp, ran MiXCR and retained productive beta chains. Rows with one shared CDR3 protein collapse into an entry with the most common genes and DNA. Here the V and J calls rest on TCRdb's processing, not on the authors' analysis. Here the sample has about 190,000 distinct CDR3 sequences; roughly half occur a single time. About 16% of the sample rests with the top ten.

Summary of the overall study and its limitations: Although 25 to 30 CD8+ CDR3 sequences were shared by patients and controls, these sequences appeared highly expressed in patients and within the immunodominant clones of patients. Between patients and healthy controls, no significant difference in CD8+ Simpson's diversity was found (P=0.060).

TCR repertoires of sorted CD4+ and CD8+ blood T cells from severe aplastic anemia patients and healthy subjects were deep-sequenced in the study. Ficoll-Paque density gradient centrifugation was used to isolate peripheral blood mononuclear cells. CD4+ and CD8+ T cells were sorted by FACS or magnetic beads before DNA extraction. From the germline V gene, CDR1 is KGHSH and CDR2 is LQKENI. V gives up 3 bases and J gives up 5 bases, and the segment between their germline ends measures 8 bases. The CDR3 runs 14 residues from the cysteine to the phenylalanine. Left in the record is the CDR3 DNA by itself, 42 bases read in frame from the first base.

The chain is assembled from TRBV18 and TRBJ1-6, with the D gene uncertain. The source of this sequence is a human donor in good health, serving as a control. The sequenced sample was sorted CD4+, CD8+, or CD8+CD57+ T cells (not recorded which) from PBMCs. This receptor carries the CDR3 CASSPSGNNSPLHF. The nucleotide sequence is TGTGCCAGCTCACCCTCGGGCAATAATTCACCCCTCCACTTT.